This T cell receptor beta chain comes out of a study of T cell repertoires in cytomegalovirus infection. Germline V gene data show CDR1 as SGHTA and CDR2 as FQGNSA. The J segment lost 6 bases and the V segment lost 5 bases, leaving 8 bases of the junction unmatched. The CDR3 totals 14 residues. This clonotype was detected ten times or more. Antigen unknown. TCRdb recomputed calls from the reads with MiXCR, one row per CDR3 protein. The sample consists of roughly 130,000 distinct CDR3 sequences, about 24% of them appearing once. The sequence was obtained from a human donor in good health (CMV status not recorded). Some clones in this sample may be carry-over from other donors' samples. Sequencing was done on a sample of PBMCs, sequenced either directly or after in vitro stimulation (not recorded which). The genes are TRBV7-2 and TRBJ1-2, with 8 positions matching TRBD1. This CDR3 is CASSPYTTGDGYTF. The CDR3 DNA sequence: TGTGCCAGCAGCCCATACACGACAGGGGATGGCTACACCTTC.